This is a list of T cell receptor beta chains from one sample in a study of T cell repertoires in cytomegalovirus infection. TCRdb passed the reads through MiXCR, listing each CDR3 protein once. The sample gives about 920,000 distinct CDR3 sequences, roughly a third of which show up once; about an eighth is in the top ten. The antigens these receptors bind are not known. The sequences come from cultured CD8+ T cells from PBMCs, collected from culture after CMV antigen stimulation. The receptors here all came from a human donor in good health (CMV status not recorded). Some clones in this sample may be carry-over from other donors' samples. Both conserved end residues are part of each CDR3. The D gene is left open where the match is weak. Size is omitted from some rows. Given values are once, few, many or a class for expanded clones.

CDR3nt: TGTGCCAGCAGTGAACTAGCGGGGGGCCAATACAATGAGCAGTTCTTC; CDR3aa: CASSELAGGQYNEQFF; j_gene: TRBJ2-1; d_gene: TRBD2; v_gene: TRBV7-8; abundance: many
CDR3nt: TGTGCCAGCAGCTTAGCGCACGGAACCACTGAAGCTTTCTTT; CDR3aa: CASSLAHGTTEAFF; j_gene: TRBJ1-1; d_gene: NA; v_gene: TRBV7-6; abundance: many
CDR3nt: TGTGCCACCAGCAGTGACAGCAATCAGCCCCAGCATTTT; CDR3aa: CATSSDSNQPQHF; j_gene: TRBJ1-5; d_gene: NA; v_gene: TRBV15; abundance: NA
CDR3nt: TGCGCCAGCAGCTTGGCCGAGCGGCTGTACCAAGAGACCCAGTACTTC; CDR3aa: CASSLAERLYQETQYF; j_gene: TRBJ2-5; d_gene: NA; v_gene: TRBV5-1; abundance: NA
CDR3nt: TGCGCCAGCAGCGCCCGAGGGAAAGGTGCCCCCCAAGAGACCCAGTACTTC; CDR3aa: CASSARGKGAPQETQYF; j_gene: TRBJ2-5; d_gene: NA; v_gene: TRBV4-1; abundance: NA
CDR3nt: TGTGCCAGCAGTTACGGGGCTCCCAATCAGACCCAGCATTTT; CDR3aa: CASSYGAPNQTQHF; j_gene: TRBJ1-5; d_gene: NA; v_gene: TRBV6-2/TRBV6-3; abundance: once
CDR3nt: TGTGCCAGCAGCCCCATCCGGGGGGCCCCAGATACGCAGTATTTT; CDR3aa: CASSPIRGAPDTQYF; j_gene: TRBJ2-3; d_gene: NA; v_gene: TRBV7-2; abundance: many
CDR3nt: TGTGCCAGCAGCTTAAGGGTGGGTGGGAATTCACCCCTCCACTTT; CDR3aa: CASSLRVGGNSPLHF; j_gene: TRBJ1-6; d_gene: NA; v_gene: TRBV7-8; abundance: many
CDR3nt: TGTGCCAGCAATTCGGCAATGGGGAATTCACCCCTCCACTTT; CDR3aa: CASNSAMGNSPLHF; j_gene: TRBJ1-6; d_gene: NA; v_gene: TRBV9; abundance: NA
CDR3nt: TGTGCCAGCAGCGGGAGGGGATATAACTCCTACGAGCAGTACTTC; CDR3aa: CASSGRGYNSYEQYF; j_gene: TRBJ2-7; d_gene: TRBD2; v_gene: TRBV7-6; abundance: few
CDR3nt: TGTGCCATCTCCCGGACAGGTTTTAATGAAAAACTGTTTTTT; CDR3aa: CAISRTGFNEKLFF; j_gene: TRBJ1-4; d_gene: TRBD1; v_gene: TRBV10-3; abundance: NA
CDR3nt: TGTGCCAGCAGTTTATTCGGGAGACCGGGCGACACTGAAGCTTTCTTT; CDR3aa: CASSLFGRPGDTEAFF; j_gene: TRBJ1-1; d_gene: NA; v_gene: TRBV27; abundance: NA
CDR3nt: TGTGCCACCCGTGCCGGGACAGGCTTTTTTGGCTACACCTTC; CDR3aa: CATRAGTGFFGYTF; j_gene: TRBJ1-2; d_gene: TRBD1; v_gene: TRBV19; abundance: few
CDR3nt: TGCAGCGTTGGACAGGGACGAGAGCAGTACTTC; CDR3aa: CSVGQGREQYF; j_gene: TRBJ2-7; d_gene: TRBD1; v_gene: TRBV29-1; abundance: few
CDR3nt: TGCAGTGCTAGGGGAGCAGTGCTAGCGGGGGGGCTGGACACCGGGGAGCTGTTTTTT; CDR3aa: CSARGAVLAGGLDTGELFF; j_gene: TRBJ2-2; d_gene: TRBD2; v_gene: TRBV20-1; abundance: NA
CDR3nt: TGCAGCGTTGTCGTGGGGGACAGGGGATATGGCTACACCTTC; CDR3aa: CSVVVGDRGYGYTF; j_gene: TRBJ1-2; d_gene: TRBD1; v_gene: TRBV29-1; abundance: NA
CDR3nt: TGCAGTGCTAGAGATTATGACACGAACACCGGGGAGCTGTTTTTT; CDR3aa: CSARDYDTNTGELFF; j_gene: TRBJ2-2; d_gene: NA; v_gene: TRBV20-1; abundance: few
CDR3nt: TGTGCCACCAGCAGACCTGCGGACCGTAGCAATCAGCCCCAGCATTTT; CDR3aa: CATSRPADRSNQPQHF; j_gene: TRBJ1-5; d_gene: NA; v_gene: TRBV15; abundance: NA
CDR3nt: TGTGCCAGCAGTTTGGGGGGGGTGGGGCTCGAGCAGTACTTC; CDR3aa: CASSLGGVGLEQYF; j_gene: TRBJ2-7; d_gene: TRBD2; v_gene: TRBV27; abundance: NA
CDR3nt: TGTGCCAGCAGTTTGGGGCTCTATCAGCCCCAGCATTTT; CDR3aa: CASSLGLYQPQHF; j_gene: TRBJ1-5; d_gene: NA; v_gene: TRBV12-3/TRBV12-4; abundance: many
CDR3nt: TGTGCCAGTAGTATTGGGACAGACTACGAGCAGTACTTC; CDR3aa: CASSIGTDYEQYF; j_gene: TRBJ2-7; d_gene: TRBD1; v_gene: TRBV19; abundance: NA
CDR3nt: TGTGCCAGCAGTGAAAGCCCGGCCTCTAACTATGGCTACACCTTC; CDR3aa: CASSESPASNYGYTF; j_gene: TRBJ1-2; d_gene: NA; v_gene: TRBV6-1; abundance: NA
CDR3nt: TGTGCCAGCAGAGGACAGGGGGCGCCGGGTAACTATGGCTACACCTTC; CDR3aa: CASRGQGAPGNYGYTF; j_gene: TRBJ1-2; d_gene: TRBD1; v_gene: TRBV27; abundance: NA
CDR3nt: TGTGCCAGCAGCCCTAACGAGGGAAATCAGCCCCAGCATTTT; CDR3aa: CASSPNEGNQPQHF; j_gene: TRBJ1-5; d_gene: NA; v_gene: TRBV7-9; abundance: many
CDR3nt: TGTGCCACCAGCGGTAAGGGGACCGTTACCGCCGGGGAGCTGTTTTTT; CDR3aa: CATSGKGTVTAGELFF; j_gene: TRBJ2-2; d_gene: NA; v_gene: TRBV15; abundance: NA
CDR3nt: TGTGCCAGCAGCTTATATGTTGCCGGGGGGCAGCGAGCCGGGGAGCTGTTTTTT; CDR3aa: CASSLYVAGGQRAGELFF; j_gene: TRBJ2-2; d_gene: NA; v_gene: TRBV7-3; abundance: few
CDR3nt: TGTGCCACCAGCAGAGACTTAGCTACAGCGTACAATGAGCAGTTCTTC; CDR3aa: CATSRDLATAYNEQFF; j_gene: TRBJ2-1; d_gene: NA; v_gene: TRBV15; abundance: NA
CDR3nt: TGTGCCAGCGGACAGGGGAACCAAGAGACCCAGTACTTC; CDR3aa: CASGQGNQETQYF; j_gene: TRBJ2-5; d_gene: TRBD1; v_gene: TRBV7-8; abundance: many
CDR3nt: TGTGCCAGCAGCTTAGGCTCAAGGGGCTACGGGGAGCTGTTTTTT; CDR3aa: CASSLGSRGYGELFF; j_gene: TRBJ2-2; d_gene: NA; v_gene: TRBV7-9; abundance: NA
CDR3nt: TGTGCCAGCAGCTTAAAGCGAGAAATTTACAATGAGCAGTTCTTC; CDR3aa: CASSLKREIYNEQFF; j_gene: TRBJ2-1; d_gene: NA; v_gene: TRBV5-4; abundance: NA
CDR3nt: TGCGCCAGCAGCCAAGTAGGTGGGGGGGCCGAGCAGTACTTC; CDR3aa: CASSQVGGGAEQYF; j_gene: TRBJ2-7; d_gene: NA; v_gene: TRBV4-1; abundance: NA
CDR3nt: TGTGCCAGCAGTACCCTCGGGACTGAAAACATTCAGTACTTC; CDR3aa: CASSTLGTENIQYF; j_gene: TRBJ2-4; d_gene: NA; v_gene: TRBV27; abundance: few
CDR3nt: TGTGCCAGCAGCGGTTCCGGGACAGAGCACAATCAGCCCCAGCATTTT; CDR3aa: CASSGSGTEHNQPQHF; j_gene: TRBJ1-5; d_gene: TRBD1; v_gene: TRBV7-9; abundance: many
CDR3nt: TGTGCCAGCAGTAAGCGGACAGGGCATGGCTACACCTTC; CDR3aa: CASSKRTGHGYTF; j_gene: TRBJ1-2; d_gene: TRBD1; v_gene: TRBV27; abundance: NA
CDR3nt: TGTGCCAGCAGTCCCGGGGTGAGGACTGAAGCTTTCTTT; CDR3aa: CASSPGVRTEAFF; j_gene: TRBJ1-1; d_gene: NA; v_gene: TRBV12-3/TRBV12-4; abundance: many
CDR3nt: TGTGCCAGCAGCTTGGAGAAGTGGGACAGTGAAGCTTTCTTT; CDR3aa: CASSLEKWDSEAFF; j_gene: TRBJ1-1; d_gene: TRBD1; v_gene: TRBV5-5; abundance: few
CDR3nt: TGTGCCAGCAGCTTCCTAGCGGGGGTGACAGATACGCAGTATTTT; CDR3aa: CASSFLAGVTDTQYF; j_gene: TRBJ2-3; d_gene: TRBD2; v_gene: TRBV7-8; abundance: many
CDR3nt: TGTGCCACCAGCAGAGATCGAGGTACGCCCCTTGAGCAGTACTTC; CDR3aa: CATSRDRGTPLEQYF; j_gene: TRBJ2-7; d_gene: NA; v_gene: TRBV15; abundance: NA
CDR3nt: TGTGCCACCAGCAGAACCCCCGGTACCCTCAACTATGGCTACACCTTC; CDR3aa: CATSRTPGTLNYGYTF; j_gene: TRBJ1-2; d_gene: NA; v_gene: TRBV15; abundance: NA
CDR3nt: TGCAGTGCTAGCTATTACAATGAGCAGTTCTTC; CDR3aa: CSASYYNEQFF; j_gene: TRBJ2-1; d_gene: NA; v_gene: TRBV20-1; abundance: NA
CDR3nt: TGTGCTAGCAGCTTAGGCGGAGGGGGCGAAGAGACCCAGTACTTC; CDR3aa: CASSLGGGGEETQYF; j_gene: TRBJ2-5; d_gene: NA; v_gene: TRBV7-7; abundance: few
CDR3nt: TGTGCCAGCAGTTACTCGGGGACAGTCTTCGAGCAGTACTTC; CDR3aa: CASSYSGTVFEQYF; j_gene: TRBJ2-7; d_gene: TRBD1; v_gene: TRBV6-5; abundance: NA
CDR3nt: TGTGCCAGTAGTATAAGGAGTATGGCTGAAGCTTTCTTT; CDR3aa: CASSIRSMAEAFF; j_gene: TRBJ1-1; d_gene: NA; v_gene: TRBV19; abundance: NA
CDR3nt: TGTGCCAGTAGTATAACCGGGGACATTCAGTACTTC; CDR3aa: CASSITGDIQYF; j_gene: TRBJ2-4; d_gene: NA; v_gene: TRBV19; abundance: NA
CDR3nt: TGTGCCAGCAGTTACTCGCAGGGCTCCTACAATGAGCAGTTCTTC; CDR3aa: CASSYSQGSYNEQFF; j_gene: TRBJ2-1; d_gene: NA; v_gene: TRBV6-6; abundance: few
CDR3nt: TGTGCCAGCGGGTTTTCCGGGACAGGTGGAAACGAGCAGTACTTC; CDR3aa: CASGFSGTGGNEQYF; j_gene: TRBJ2-7; d_gene: TRBD1; v_gene: TRBV27; abundance: few
CDR3nt: TGTGCCAGCAGGTCCAGGGGTGAACACGAGCAGTACTTC; CDR3aa: CASRSRGEHEQYF; j_gene: TRBJ2-7; d_gene: NA; v_gene: TRBV27; abundance: NA
CDR3nt: TGTGCCAGCAGCGAACCCGGGTTTAACACTGAAGCTTTCTTT; CDR3aa: CASSEPGFNTEAFF; j_gene: TRBJ1-1; d_gene: NA; v_gene: TRBV3-1; abundance: once
CDR3nt: TGCAGTGCTGCTGGCAGGGAGGATAGCAATCAGCCCCAGCATTTT; CDR3aa: CSAAGREDSNQPQHF; j_gene: TRBJ1-5; d_gene: NA; v_gene: TRBV20-1; abundance: NA
CDR3nt: TGTGCCAGTGTCGGATGGGCACAGGAGGGCTACACCTTC; CDR3aa: CASVGWAQEGYTF; j_gene: TRBJ1-2; d_gene: NA; v_gene: TRBV19; abundance: NA
CDR3nt: TGTGCCAGCAGTTTTGGGACAGGACGAACTGGAACCGGGGAGCTGTTTTTT; CDR3aa: CASSFGTGRTGTGELFF; j_gene: TRBJ2-2; d_gene: TRBD1; v_gene: TRBV12-3/TRBV12-4; abundance: NA
CDR3nt: TGTGCCAGTAGTAGGGGCCGTGGGGGAGGGAACACTGAAGCTTTCTTT; CDR3aa: CASSRGRGGGNTEAFF; j_gene: TRBJ1-1; d_gene: NA; v_gene: TRBV19; abundance: few
CDR3nt: TGTGCCAGCAGCTACCGGCCCGGGACAGGCCGAGGCTACACCTTC; CDR3aa: CASSYRPGTGRGYTF; j_gene: TRBJ1-2; d_gene: TRBD1; v_gene: TRBV7-2; abundance: many
CDR3nt: TGTGCCGCCGGGACGGCTCTAGGATGGGAAAAACTGTTTTTT; CDR3aa: CAAGTALGWEKLFF; j_gene: TRBJ1-4; d_gene: NA; v_gene: TRBV6-1; abundance: NA
CDR3nt: TGTGCCACTCTTCATCCGGGGACAGATACGCAGTATTTT; CDR3aa: CATLHPGTDTQYF; j_gene: TRBJ2-3; d_gene: NA; v_gene: TRBV7-8; abundance: few
CDR3nt: TGCAGCGCTAGGGGCCTAGGCGAGGATACGCAGTATTTT; CDR3aa: CSARGLGEDTQYF; j_gene: TRBJ2-3; d_gene: NA; v_gene: TRBV29-1; abundance: NA
CDR3nt: TGTGCCAGCAGCTTTCCGGGACAGGGGGGATATACGAGCACAGATACGCAGTATTTT; CDR3aa: CASSFPGQGGYTSTDTQYF; j_gene: TRBJ2-3; d_gene: TRBD1; v_gene: TRBV7-9; abundance: few